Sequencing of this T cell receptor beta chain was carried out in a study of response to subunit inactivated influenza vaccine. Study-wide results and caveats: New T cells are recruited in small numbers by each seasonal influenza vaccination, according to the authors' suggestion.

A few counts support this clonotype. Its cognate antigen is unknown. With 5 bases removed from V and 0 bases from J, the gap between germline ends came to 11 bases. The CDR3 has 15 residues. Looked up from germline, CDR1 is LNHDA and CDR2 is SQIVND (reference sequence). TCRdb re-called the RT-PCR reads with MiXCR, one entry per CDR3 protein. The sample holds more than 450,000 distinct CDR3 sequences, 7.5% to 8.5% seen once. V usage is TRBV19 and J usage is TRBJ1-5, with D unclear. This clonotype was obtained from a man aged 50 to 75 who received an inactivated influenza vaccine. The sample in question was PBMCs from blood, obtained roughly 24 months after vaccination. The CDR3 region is CASSLAFPSNQPQHF. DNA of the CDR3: TGTGCCAGTAGTCTGGCCTTTCCTAGCAATCAGCCCCAGCATTTT.